Presented here are 4 T cell receptor beta chains from one specimen sequenced in a study of T cell changes during pregnancy in multiple sclerosis. Clones were sequenced by immunoSEQ multiplex PCR, and TCRdb holds only the in-frame ones, with some missing. The table shows around 80,000 clones, with about 90% occurring only once. Here the sequenced sample was peripheral blood, taken before pregnancy. The source of these receptors is a female donor with multiple sclerosis, enrolled in a pregnancy study.

The genes are TRBV6-5 and TRBJ1-2; the match to TRBD1 covers 7 bases. J was trimmed by 4 bases and V by 4 bases; bases with no gene match: 12. Germline V lookup: CDR1 MNHEY, CDR2 SVGAGI. The length of the CDR3 is 16 residues. The CDR3: CASSFSTGEVIYGYTF. DNA of the CDR3: TGTGCCAGCAGTTTCTCCACAGGGGAAGTAATCTATGGCTACACCTTC.

The chain recombines TRBV14 with TRBJ1-2, with a tentative D call TRBD1 (5 bases). Germline V gene sequence: CDR1 SGHDN, CDR2 FVKESK. V was shortened by 1 base and J by 6 bases, with 12 bases between the two germline ends. The CDR3 is 14 amino acids. The CDR3 protein is CASSQGPGPDGYTF. Here the CDR3 DNA reads TGTGCCAGCAGCCAAGGTCCAGGGCCGGATGGCTACACCTTC.

The chain has TRBV27 and TRBJ2-1; D unresolved. The germline V and J ends were trimmed by 2 bases and 0 bases, with 11 bases remaining between them. The CDR3 runs to 16 residues. Germline values: CDR1 MNHEY, CDR2 SMNVEV (reference sequence). CDR3 bases: TGTGCCAGCAGTTTAGACTTCCCGGGCTCCTACAATGAGCAGTTCTTC. This gives the protein CASSLDFPGSYNEQFF.

This clone was picked up one time. The chain uses TRBV4-2 and TRBJ1-2; D perhaps matches TRBD1 (6 bases). This CDR3 is 16 amino acids long. Trimming took 0 bases from V and 8 from J, leaving 19 bases between them. Germline CDR1 LGHNA, CDR2 YNFKEQ. The CDR3 sequence is CASSQDLLGAIGGYTF. The CDR3 coding sequence is TGTGCCAGCAGCCAAGATTTATTGGGGGCCATTGGAGGCTACACCTTC.